These T cell receptor beta chains were read from a single sample in a study of T cell changes during pregnancy in multiple sclerosis. Method: immunoSEQ multiplex PCR; TCRdb's copy keeps in-frame clones and lacks some. The data show around 110,000 clones, about 90% seen once. Sequences were derived from peripheral blood, sampled before pregnancy. The receptors were gathered from a female donor with multiple sclerosis, enrolled in a pregnancy study. CDR3s include the opening cysteine and the closing phenylalanine or tryptophan. D genes are given only for firm matches. The size of a clone is reported for some rows only, either as once, few or many, or as a class for expanded clones.

abundance	v_gene	len	j_gene	d_gene	CDR3nt	CDR3aa
.	TRBV15	14	TRBJ2-5	TRBD1	TGTGCCACCAGTCCTGGGACAGGGTGGGAGACCCAGTACTTC	CATSPGTGWETQYF
.	TRBV28	15	TRBJ1-4	.	TGTGCCAGCAGGACCTGGACAGCAACTAATGAAAAACTGTTTTTT	CASRTWTATNEKLFF
.	TRBV5-4	16	TRBJ2-3	TRBD2	TGTGCCAGCAGCGTCACTAGCGGGGGACTCACAGATACGCAGTATTTT	CASSVTSGGLTDTQYF
.	TRBV27	15	TRBJ2-4	TRBD2	TGTGCCAGCAGTTCACCGGGACTAGGGAAAAACATTCAGTACTTC	CASSSPGLGKNIQYF
.	TRBV11-3	13	TRBJ2-5	.	TGTGCCAGCAGCCGAGCGCCAGGGGAGACCCAGTACTTC	CASSRAPGETQYF
.	TRBV4-1	16	TRBJ2-1	.	TGCGCCAGCAGCCAAGAGGCAGCGGGCTCCTACAATGAGCAGTTCTTC	CASSQEAAGSYNEQFF
.	TRBV5-1	17	TRBJ2-7	.	TGCGCCAGCAGCTTGACGTACGAGCCCATTTACGACTACGAGCAGTACTTC	CASSLTYEPIYDYEQYF
.	TRBV7-8	14	TRBJ2-2	TRBD1	TGTGCCAGCAGCTTAGGACAGGGAACCGGGGAGCTGTTTTTT	CASSLGQGTGELFF
.	TRBV30	14	TRBJ1-2	.	TGTGCCTGGAGTTCGGGGGGCCTATATCGTGGCTACACCTTC	CAWSSGGLYRGYTF
.	TRBV30	17	TRBJ2-5	.	TGTGCCTGGAGTGTAAGGGGCCTGGCCAGGGCACAAGAGACCCAGTACTTC	CAWSVRGLARAQETQYF
.	TRBV7-2	16	TRBJ2-7	TRBD2	TGTGCCAGCAGCTTAAGTATAGCGGGGCTCCTAAACGAGCAGTACTTC	CASSLSIAGLLNEQYF
.	TRBV15	17	TRBJ2-1	TRBD2	TGTGCCACCAGCAGAGATCCAGCTAGCGGGAGGGAGAATGAGCAGTTCTTC	CATSRDPASGRENEQFF
.	TRBV6-1	12	TRBJ2-7	TRBD1	TGTGCCAGCAGGAGGGACAGCTACGAGCAGTACTTC	CASRRDSYEQYF
.	TRBV9	16	TRBJ2-3	TRBD2	TGTGCCAGCAGCTCCTCTAGCGGGGGGACGTCAGATACGCAGTATTTT	CASSSSSGGTSDTQYF
.	TRBV7-9	16	TRBJ1-2	TRBD1	TGTGCCAGCAGCTTAGGAGACAGGGTTCCTAACTATGGCTACACCTTC	CASSLGDRVPNYGYTF
.	TRBV7-2	16	TRBJ1-2	TRBD1	TGTGCCAGCAGCTTCCACCGACAGGGTGATGCCTATGGCTACACCTTC	CASSFHRQGDAYGYTF
.	TRBV7-3	15	TRBJ2-1	TRBD2	TGTGCCAGCAGCTTAGGGGTCGGTGGGGGGGGTGAGCAGTTCTTC	CASSLGVGGGGEQFF
.	TRBV5-4	13	TRBJ2-5	TRBD2	TGTGCCAGCTCTAGCGGGGTGTTAGAGACCCAGTACTTC	CASSSGVLETQYF
few	TRBV10-3	16	TRBJ1-1	TRBD1	TGTGCCATCGGGGAAACGCGGGACAGGTGGAACACTGAAGCTTTCTTT	CAIGETRDRWNTEAFF
.	TRBV30	13	TRBJ1-5	.	TGTGCCTGGAGTTTATCGGGGAATCAGCCCCAGCATTTT	CAWSLSGNQPQHF
once	TRBV7-8	15	TRBJ2-5	TRBD1	TGTGCCAGCAGCTTACCGACAGGGGGTAGGGAGACCCAGTACTTC	CASSLPTGGRETQYF
.	TRBV27	15	TRBJ2-7	.	TGTGCCAGCAGTTCCCGGACACCGAACACCTACGAGCAGTACTTC	CASSSRTPNTYEQYF
.	TRBV5-4	14	TRBJ2-3	.	TGTGCCAGCAGCTCCTTCACTAGCACAGATACGCAGTATTTT	CASSSFTSTDTQYF
.	TRBV15	16	TRBJ2-2	TRBD2	TGTGCCACCAGAGAATTAGCGGGGGGGCCGGGCGGGGAGCTGTTTTTT	CATRELAGGPGGELFF